This T cell receptor beta chain came from a study of PD-L1 blockade in urothelial cancer. In this sample, this clone turned up a few times. Spike-ins of synthetic TCR analog templates went into each PCR. Profiling relied on immunoSEQ multiplex PCR, and the TCRdb table lists in-frame clones only, not all of them. The data hold 80,000 to 95,000 clones, with approximately 82% observed a single time. This CDR3 is 15 amino acids long. CDR1 and CDR2 from the germline V gene are SEHNR and FQNEAQ (reference sequence). With 7 bases clipped from V and 4 bases from J, the junction kept 8 bases outside the gene matches. Time point of the sample: peripheral blood 6 weeks after treatment start.

The material was PBMCs, obtained around atezolizumab (anti-PD-L1) treatment. This TCR was sampled from a man between 65 and 85 years old with urothelial cancer. The rearrangement joins TRBV7-9 to TRBJ2-1; TRBD2 aligns across 9 bases. Here the CDR3 DNA reads TGTGCCAGCACCCGGACTAGCGATAATTACAATGAGCAGTTCTTC. It specifies CASTRTSDNYNEQFF. The whole variable domain, filled in from reference TRBV7-9 and TRBJ2-1, reads DTGVSQNPRHKITKRGQNVTFRCDPISEHNRLYWYRQTLGQGPEFLTYFQNEAQLEKSRLLSDRFSAERPKGSFSTLEIQRTEQGDSAMYLCASTRTSDNYNEQFFGPGTRLTVL.